Below, one T cell receptor (beta chain) is given with its context. No antigen is known for it. Trimming left V 7 bases short and J 8 bases short, with 17 bases between. The germline gives CDR1 GTSNPN, CDR2 SVGIG (reference sequence). This CDR3 is 12 amino acids long. Clones were sequenced by immunoSEQ multiplex PCR, and TCRdb holds only the in-frame ones, with some missing. The data hold around 2.5 million clones, with approximately 94% observed a single time. These data belong to a study of shared clonotypes between healthy human individuals. The study, taken as a whole, reports: Naive subsets usually exceeded memory subsets in estimated richness.

Sequencing was done on a sample of naive CD4+ T cells from PBMCs. The subset here: CD45RA+ positively selected. This receptor was taken from a man between 18 and 35 years old in good health. Some clones in this sample may be carry-over from other donors' samples. This rearrangement joins TRBV30 to TRBJ1-2, with TRBD1 as a possible D gene (5 bases). The DNA for the CDR3 is TGTGCCTCCTCCCCGGGGGGTAGCGGCTACACCTTC. Amino acids: CASSPGGSGYTF.